The 4 T cell receptor beta chains below come from one sample, sequenced in a study of vaccination and CD4 T cells after COVID-19 (dated by TCRdb to between 2020 and 2023). For these TCRs, the target antigens are not known. The treatment or condition label for this specimen denotes: roughly ten-day PBMC culture with coronavirus spike peptide pools or control peptides (ViraFEST assay). CD4+ T cells from unexposed donors were collected before the COVID-19 pandemic (2011-2018). The method was PCR. The sample was run on an Illumina iSeq 100. DNA from cultured CD4+ T cells was subjected to TCR sequencing with the Oncomine TCR Beta short-read assay at the Johns Hopkins FTIC core. The QIAamp micro DNA kit was used to extract genomic DNA from the cultured CD4+ T cells. TCRdb passed the public sequencing reads through fastp at Q25 and MiXCR, retaining productive beta sequences. Rows with a matching CDR3 protein are joined into one entry that keeps the most common DNA and genes. The sample table contains 8,500 to 9,500 distinct CDR3 sequences; only one count was recorded for about 38% of them. The leading ten clones occupy roughly 28% of the sample.

Sequenced sample: CD4+ T cells from blood, cultured in vitro. These receptors all stem from a human donor in good health.

The chain recombines TRBV6-1 with TRBJ2-3; D unclear. V was shortened by 8 bases and J by 2 bases, with 8 bases between the two germline ends. The CDR3 is 12 amino acids. The germline V gene has CDR1 MNHNS and CDR2 SASEGT. This chain's CDR3 is CASDADTDTQYF. DNA of the CDR3: TGTGCCAGCGATGCGGACACAGATACGCAGTATTTT.

This chain links TRBV5-1 with TRBJ2-3, with 10 bases identical to TRBD1. The junction had 6 bases not matched to a gene; V was cut back by 4 bases and J by 4 bases. CDR3 length equals 15 residues. Germline assignment: CDR1 SGHRS and CDR2 YFSETQ. The CDR3 loop is CASSLGQGSADTQYF. The CDR3 bases are TGCGCCAGCAGCCTGGGACAGGGGTCCGCAGATACGCAGTATTTT.

J is TRBJ1-1 and V is TRBV2; TRBD1 matches 9 bases. V lost 9 bases and J lost 1; bases outside the gene matches: 9. CDR1 and CDR2 from the germline V gene are SNHLY and FYNNEI. The CDR3 loop spans 15 amino acids. CDR3 nucleotides: TGTGCCAGACAGGGGGCGCGGAAAGGGAACACTGAAGCTTTCTTT. As protein: CARQGARKGNTEAFF.

The chain recombines TRBV20-1 with TRBJ1-1; 7 bases are a match to TRBD1. J gave up 4 bases and V 5 bases, and 10 bases lay outside the gene matches. The CDR3 has 14 residues. Germline loops: CDR1 DFQATT, CDR2 SNEGSKA (reference sequence). The CDR3 coding sequence is TGCAGTGCTTCCCCGACAGGGCTCGGCACTGAAGCTTTCTTT. It codes for CSASPTGLGTEAFF.